The T cell receptor beta chain under discussion was sequenced for a study of cytotoxic CD8 clonotypes in ibrutinib-treated CLL. The CDR3 runs to 12 residues. The germline gives CDR1 GTSNPN, CDR2 SVGIG (reference sequence). V was trimmed by 0 bases and J by 7 bases, leaving 8 bases between them. Study observations and caveats: Starting clonality was above that of age-matched healthy donors and tracked circulating CD8+ T-cell counts.

About this clone: Its antigen remains unidentified.

Sequencing was performed with immunoSEQ multiplex PCR; in TCRdb, only in-frame clones are kept and a portion is missing. The sample includes about 160,000 clones, about 80% seen only once; the top ten take under 5.5%. This material consisted of PBMCs, taken after 24 months of ibrutinib treatment. The genes are TRBV30 and TRBJ2-3; D uncertain. The TCR originated in a human donor with chronic lymphocytic leukemia. CDR3 residues: CAWSVRDYTQYF. CDR3 nucleotide sequence: TGTGCCTGGAGTGTACGTGACTATACGCAGTATTTT.